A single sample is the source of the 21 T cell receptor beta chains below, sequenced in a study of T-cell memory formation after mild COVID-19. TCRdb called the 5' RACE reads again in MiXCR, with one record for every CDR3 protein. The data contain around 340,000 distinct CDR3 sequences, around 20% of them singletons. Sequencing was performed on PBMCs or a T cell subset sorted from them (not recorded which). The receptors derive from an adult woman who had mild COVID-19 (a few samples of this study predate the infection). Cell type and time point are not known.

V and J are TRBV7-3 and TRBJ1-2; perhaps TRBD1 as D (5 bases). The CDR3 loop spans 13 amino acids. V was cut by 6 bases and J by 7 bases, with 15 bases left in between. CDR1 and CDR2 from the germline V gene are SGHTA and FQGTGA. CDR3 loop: CASSPGTPGGYTF. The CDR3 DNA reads TGTGCCAGCAGTCCAGGGACCCCGGGTGGCTACACCTTC.

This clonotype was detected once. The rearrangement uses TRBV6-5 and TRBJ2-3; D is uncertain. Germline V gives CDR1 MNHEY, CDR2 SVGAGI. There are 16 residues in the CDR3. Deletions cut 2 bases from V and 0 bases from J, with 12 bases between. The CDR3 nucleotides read TGTGCCAGCAGTTACACGTATGACTCTAGCACAGATACGCAGTATTTT. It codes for CASSYTYDSSTDTQYF.

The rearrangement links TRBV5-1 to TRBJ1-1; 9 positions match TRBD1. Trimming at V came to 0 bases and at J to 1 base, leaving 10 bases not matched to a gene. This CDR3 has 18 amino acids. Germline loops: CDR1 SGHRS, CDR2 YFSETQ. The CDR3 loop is CASSLARWDRDWNTEAFF. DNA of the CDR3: TGCGCCAGCAGCTTGGCTCGGTGGGACAGGGATTGGAACACTGAAGCTTTCTTT.

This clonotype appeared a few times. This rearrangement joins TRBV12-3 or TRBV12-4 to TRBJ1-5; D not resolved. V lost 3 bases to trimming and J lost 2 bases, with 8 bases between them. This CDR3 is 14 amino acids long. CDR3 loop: CASSFVQGNQPQHF. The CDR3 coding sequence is TGTGCCAGCAGTTTTGTGCAGGGCAATCAGCCCCAGCATTTT.

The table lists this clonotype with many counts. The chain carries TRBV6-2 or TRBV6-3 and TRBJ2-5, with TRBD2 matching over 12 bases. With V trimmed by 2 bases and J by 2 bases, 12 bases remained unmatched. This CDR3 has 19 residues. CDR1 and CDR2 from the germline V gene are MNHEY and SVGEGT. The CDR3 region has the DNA TGTGCCAGCAGTTACGCCAGAAAATCCGGGACTAGCGGGCAAGAGACCCAGTACTTC. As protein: CASSYARKSGTSGQETQYF.

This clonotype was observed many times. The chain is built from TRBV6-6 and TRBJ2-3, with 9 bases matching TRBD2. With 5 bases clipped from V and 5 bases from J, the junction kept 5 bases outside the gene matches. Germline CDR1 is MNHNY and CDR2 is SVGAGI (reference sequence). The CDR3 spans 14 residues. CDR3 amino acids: CASSDAGGRDTQYF. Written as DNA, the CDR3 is TGTGCCAGCAGTGACGCGGGGGGGAGAGATACGCAGTATTTT.

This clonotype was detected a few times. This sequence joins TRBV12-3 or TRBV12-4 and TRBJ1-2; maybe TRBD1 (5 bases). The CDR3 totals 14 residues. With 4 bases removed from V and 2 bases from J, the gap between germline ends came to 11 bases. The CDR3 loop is CASSYSGSNYGYTF. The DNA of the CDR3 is TGTGCCAGCAGTTATTCAGGGTCCAACTATGGCTACACCTTC.

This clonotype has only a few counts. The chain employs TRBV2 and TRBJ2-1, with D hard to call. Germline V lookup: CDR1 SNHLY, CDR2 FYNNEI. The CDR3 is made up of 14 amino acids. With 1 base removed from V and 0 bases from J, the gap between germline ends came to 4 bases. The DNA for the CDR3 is TGTGCCAGCAGTGAAGAACGCTCCTACAATGAGCAGTTCTTC. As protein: CASSEERSYNEQFF.

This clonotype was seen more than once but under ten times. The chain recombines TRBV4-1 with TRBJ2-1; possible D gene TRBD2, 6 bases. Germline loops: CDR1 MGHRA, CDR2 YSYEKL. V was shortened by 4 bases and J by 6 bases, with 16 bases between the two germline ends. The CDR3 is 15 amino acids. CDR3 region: CASSRPGPSANEQFF. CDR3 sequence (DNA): TGCGCCAGCAGCCGACCCGGTCCTAGCGCCAATGAGCAGTTCTTC.

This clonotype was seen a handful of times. The CDR3 here is CASSLAAGAGELFF. For the CDR3, the DNA is TGTGCCAGCAGCTTAGCAGCGGGTGCTGGGGAGCTGTTTTTT. The J gene is TRBJ2-2, the V gene TRBV7-9; D possibly corresponds to TRBD2 (6 bases). Germline V gene data show CDR1 as SEHNR and CDR2 as FQNEAQ (reference sequence). The CDR3 runs to 14 residues. V was clipped by 0 bases and J by 8 bases, with 10 bases between them.

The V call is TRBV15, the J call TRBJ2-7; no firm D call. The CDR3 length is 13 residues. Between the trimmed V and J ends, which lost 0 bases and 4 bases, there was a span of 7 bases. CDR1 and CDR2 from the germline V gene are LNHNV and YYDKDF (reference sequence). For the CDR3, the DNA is TGTGCCACCAGCAGAGAGGGGTTTTACGAGCAGTACTTC. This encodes CATSREGFYEQYF.

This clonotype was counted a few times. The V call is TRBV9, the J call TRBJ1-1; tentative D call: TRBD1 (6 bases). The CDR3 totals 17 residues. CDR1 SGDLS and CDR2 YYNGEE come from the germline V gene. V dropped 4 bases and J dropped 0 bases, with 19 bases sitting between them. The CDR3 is CASSNPKGDFMNTEAFF. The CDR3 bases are TGTGCCAGCAGCAACCCGAAGGGGGACTTCATGAACACTGAAGCTTTCTTT.

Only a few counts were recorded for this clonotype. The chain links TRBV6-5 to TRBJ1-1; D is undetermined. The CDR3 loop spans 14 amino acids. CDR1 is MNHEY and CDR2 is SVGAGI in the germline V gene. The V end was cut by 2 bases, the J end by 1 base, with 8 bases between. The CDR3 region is CASSYRDGNTEAFF. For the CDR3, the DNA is TGTGCCAGCAGTTACAGGGATGGGAACACTGAAGCTTTCTTT.

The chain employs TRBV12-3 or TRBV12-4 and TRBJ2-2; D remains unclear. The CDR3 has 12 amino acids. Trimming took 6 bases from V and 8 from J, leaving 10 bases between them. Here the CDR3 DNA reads TGTGCCAGCAGCCGTTTTCCGGGGGAGCTGTTTTTT. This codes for CASSRFPGELFF.

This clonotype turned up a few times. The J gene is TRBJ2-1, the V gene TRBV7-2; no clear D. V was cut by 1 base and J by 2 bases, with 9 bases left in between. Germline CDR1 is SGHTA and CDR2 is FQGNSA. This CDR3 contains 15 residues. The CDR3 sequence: CASSLGYKTYNEQFF. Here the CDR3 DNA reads TGTGCCAGCAGCTTAGGCTATAAGACCTACAATGAGCAGTTCTTC.

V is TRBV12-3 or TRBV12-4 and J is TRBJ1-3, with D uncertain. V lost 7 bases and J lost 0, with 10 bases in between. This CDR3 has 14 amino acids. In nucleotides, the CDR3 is TGTGCCAGCACCCTGGGCCTCTCTGGAAACACCATATATTTT. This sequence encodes CASTLGLSGNTIYF.

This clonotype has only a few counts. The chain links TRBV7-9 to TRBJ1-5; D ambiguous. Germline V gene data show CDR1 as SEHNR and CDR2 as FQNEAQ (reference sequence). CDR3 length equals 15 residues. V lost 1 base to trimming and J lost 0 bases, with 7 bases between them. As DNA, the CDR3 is TGTGCCAGCAGCTTAGGCGCCCCTAGCAATCAGCCCCAGCATTTT. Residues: CASSLGAPSNQPQHF.

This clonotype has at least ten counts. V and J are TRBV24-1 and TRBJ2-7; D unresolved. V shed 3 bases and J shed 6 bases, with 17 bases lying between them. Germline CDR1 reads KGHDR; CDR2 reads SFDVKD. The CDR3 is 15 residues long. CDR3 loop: CATSDPRTATGEQYF. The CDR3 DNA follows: TGTGCCACCAGTGATCCCCGGACGGCGACGGGCGAGCAGTACTTC.

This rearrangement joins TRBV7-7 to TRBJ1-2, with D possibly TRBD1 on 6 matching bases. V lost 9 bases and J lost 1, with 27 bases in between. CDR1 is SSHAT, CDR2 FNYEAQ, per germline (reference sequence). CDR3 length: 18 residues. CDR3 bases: TGTGCCAGGAACAGGAGGCCGAGGGGGACGAAGATTAACTATGGCTACACCTTC. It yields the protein CARNRRPRGTKINYGYTF.

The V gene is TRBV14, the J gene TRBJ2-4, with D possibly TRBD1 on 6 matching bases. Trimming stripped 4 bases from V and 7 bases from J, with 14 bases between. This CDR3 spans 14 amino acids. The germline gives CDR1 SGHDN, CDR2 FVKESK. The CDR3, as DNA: TGTGCCAGCAGCCCCCGGCAGGGGAAGAACATTCAGTACTTC. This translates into CASSPRQGKNIQYF.

CDR3 nucleotide sequence: TGTGCCGCCCGCCAGTCGACAGGCCACTCTGGAAACACCATATATTTT. Protein product: CAARQSTGHSGNTIYF. This chain links TRBV10-3 with TRBJ1-3, with a weak D call TRBD1 (6 bases). The CDR3 runs to 16 residues. CDR1 and CDR2 (germline): ENHRY, SYGVKD. Trimming removed 11 bases from V and 0 bases from J, with 20 bases in between.